A selection of T cell receptor beta chains follows, all from one sample in a study of PD-L1 blockade in urothelial cancer. Sequenced by immunoSEQ multiplex PCR; TCRdb stores in-frame clones only, minus some. The repertoire holds about 100,000 clones, with approximately 90% as singletons. The starting material was PBMCs, obtained around atezolizumab (anti-PD-L1) treatment. The origin of the receptors is a woman older than 75 with urothelial cancer. The CDR3 runs from the conserved cysteine through the conserved F or W. A D gene is named only where the DNA matches it firmly. Some rows mark clone size as missing; the rest say once, few, many or name a class of expanded clone.

CDR3 DNA: TGCGCCAGCAGCTTGGGCCAGTATGAGCAGTTCTTC
CDR3 protein: CASSLGQYEQFF
D gene: NA
clone size: once
V gene: TRBV5-1
J gene: TRBJ2-1

CDR3 DNA: TGCGCCAGCAGTGAAACTACGTACCAAGAGACCCAGTACTTC
CDR3 protein: CASSETTYQETQYF
D gene: NA
clone size: few
V gene: TRBV10-2
J gene: TRBJ2-5

CDR3 DNA: TGTGCCAGCAGTCAGAGGACTAGCGGGGCCGGGGAGCTGTTTTTT
CDR3 protein: CASSQRTSGAGELFF
D gene: TRBD2
clone size: NA
V gene: TRBV27
J gene: TRBJ2-2

CDR3 DNA: TGCGCCAGCAGCTTTTTTGGGGACATAATACAAGAGACCCAGTACTTC
CDR3 protein: CASSFFGDIIQETQYF
D gene: NA
clone size: NA
V gene: TRBV5-1
J gene: TRBJ2-5

CDR3 DNA: TGTGCCTGGAGCCCTCCGACCGGGGAGCTGTTTTTT
CDR3 protein: CAWSPPTGELFF
D gene: NA
clone size: NA
V gene: TRBV30
J gene: TRBJ2-2

CDR3 DNA: TGTGCCAGCAGTTTAGGGACAGTGAATACGCAGTATTTT
CDR3 protein: CASSLGTVNTQYF
D gene: TRBD1
clone size: NA
V gene: TRBV28
J gene: TRBJ2-3

CDR3 DNA: TGTGCCAGCACCCCCCCACCCCAGCATTTT
CDR3 protein: CASTPPPQHF
D gene: NA
clone size: NA
V gene: TRBV21-1
J gene: TRBJ1-5

CDR3 DNA: TGTGCCAGCAGCGTAGGGGCTAGCGGGAGGGCCGTTGAGCAGTTCTTC
CDR3 protein: CASSVGASGRAVEQFF
D gene: TRBD2
clone size: NA
V gene: TRBV9
J gene: TRBJ2-1

CDR3 DNA: TGTGCCAGCAGGCCCGCAGGGAACGGAAACACCATATATTTT
CDR3 protein: CASRPAGNGNTIYF
D gene: NA
clone size: NA
V gene: TRBV4-2
J gene: TRBJ1-3

CDR3 DNA: TGTGCCAGCAGTGGGAGCACAAGGACACCTACCTACGAGCAGTACTTC
CDR3 protein: CASSGSTRTPTYEQYF
D gene: NA
clone size: NA
V gene: TRBV6-1
J gene: TRBJ2-7

CDR3 DNA: TGTGCCAGCAGTGAACGAGGGACAGGGAGTTGGCAAGATACGCAGTATTTT
CDR3 protein: CASSERGTGSWQDTQYF
D gene: TRBD1
clone size: NA
V gene: TRBV6-1
J gene: TRBJ2-3

CDR3 DNA: TGTGCCAGCAGTAGCCGACAGGGGTTCGGCTATGGCTACACCTTC
CDR3 protein: CASSSRQGFGYGYTF
D gene: TRBD1
clone size: NA
V gene: TRBV27
J gene: TRBJ1-2

CDR3 DNA: TGTGCCAGCAGTTTTCAGGGCTCTCCTAATGAAAAACTGTTTTTT
CDR3 protein: CASSFQGSPNEKLFF
D gene: NA
clone size: NA
V gene: TRBV28
J gene: TRBJ1-4

CDR3 DNA: TGTGCCACCACACAGGGGGCGGCCGGGGAGCTGTTTTTT
CDR3 protein: CATTQGAAGELFF
D gene: TRBD1
clone size: NA
V gene: TRBV10-3
J gene: TRBJ2-2

CDR3 DNA: TGTGCCAGCAGTAGCGCTACAGGGCCCTACGAGCAGTACTTC
CDR3 protein: CASSSATGPYEQYF
D gene: NA
clone size: once
V gene: TRBV6-1
J gene: TRBJ2-7

CDR3 DNA: TGTGCCTGGAGTGTACGCGGGTTGGGGACTGAAGCTTTCTTT
CDR3 protein: CAWSVRGLGTEAFF
D gene: NA
clone size: NA
V gene: TRBV30
J gene: TRBJ1-1

CDR3 DNA: TGTGCCAGCAGCGGCAGCCGGGACATGGGGTACTTC
CDR3 protein: CASSGSRDMGYF
D gene: NA
clone size: NA
V gene: TRBV7-8
J gene: TRBJ2-7

CDR3 DNA: TGTGCCAGCAGTGAATTTGGGACAGGGGGCTTGAGCAATCAGCCCCAGCATTTT
CDR3 protein: CASSEFGTGGLSNQPQHF
D gene: TRBD1
clone size: NA
V gene: TRBV2
J gene: TRBJ1-5

CDR3 DNA: TGTGCCATCAGTGAGCTAGCGGGAGGGCCGGTCGAGCAGTACTTC
CDR3 protein: CAISELAGGPVEQYF
D gene: TRBD2
clone size: NA
V gene: TRBV10-3
J gene: TRBJ2-7

CDR3 DNA: TGTGCCAGCAGCCCCGCCCCCCGAGCCATGAACACTGAAGCTTTCTTT
CDR3 protein: CASSPAPRAMNTEAFF
D gene: NA
clone size: NA
V gene: TRBV9
J gene: TRBJ1-1

CDR3 DNA: TGTGCCAGTAGTACGCCCAGGGGAATATCCGGAGGCTACACCTTC
CDR3 protein: CASSTPRGISGGYTF
D gene: NA
clone size: NA
V gene: TRBV19
J gene: TRBJ1-2

CDR3 DNA: TGTGCCAGCAGCCCGCCCCAACCGGCGGGTGAGCAGTTCTTC
CDR3 protein: CASSPPQPAGEQFF
D gene: NA
clone size: NA
V gene: TRBV13
J gene: TRBJ2-1

CDR3 DNA: TGTGCCAGCCGGCGGGATATTGAAGCTTTCTTT
CDR3 protein: CASRRDIEAFF
D gene: NA
clone size: NA
V gene: TRBV6-6
J gene: TRBJ1-1

CDR3 DNA: TGTGCCATCAGTGAGATAAAGGCTCTAGTCCGTGGCTACACCTTC
CDR3 protein: CAISEIKALVRGYTF
D gene: NA
clone size: NA
V gene: TRBV10-3
J gene: TRBJ1-2

CDR3 DNA: TGTGCCAGCTCACCAGACACAGGCATGGATGGCTACACCTTC
CDR3 protein: CASSPDTGMDGYTF
D gene: NA
clone size: NA
V gene: TRBV18
J gene: TRBJ1-2

CDR3 DNA: TGCGCCAGCAGCTTGAGGGGCGCGAACTATGGCTACACCTTC
CDR3 protein: CASSLRGANYGYTF
D gene: NA
clone size: few
V gene: TRBV5-1
J gene: TRBJ1-2

CDR3 DNA: TGCGCCAGCAGCTTGGAGGGGGGGAAGAACACTGAAGCTTTCTTT
CDR3 protein: CASSLEGGKNTEAFF
D gene: NA
clone size: once
V gene: TRBV5-1
J gene: TRBJ1-1

CDR3 DNA: TGTGCCAGCAGTGAACTGGACATTATATATTTT
CDR3 protein: CASSELDIIYF
D gene: NA
clone size: NA
V gene: TRBV6-1
J gene: TRBJ1-3

CDR3 DNA: TGTGCCAGCAGCCCGGGACAGTCGACCTACGAGCAGTACTTC
CDR3 protein: CASSPGQSTYEQYF
D gene: TRBD1
clone size: NA
V gene: TRBV7-2
J gene: TRBJ2-7

CDR3 DNA: TGTGCCAGCTCACCACAGGGGGCTCTGGATGGCTACACCTTC
CDR3 protein: CASSPQGALDGYTF
D gene: TRBD1
clone size: once
V gene: TRBV18
J gene: TRBJ1-2

CDR3 DNA: TGTGCCAGCAGTTTAGAAGGGCAGGGCTCTGCAAACACCATATATTTT
CDR3 protein: CASSLEGQGSANTIYF
D gene: NA
clone size: few
V gene: TRBV28
J gene: TRBJ1-3

CDR3 DNA: TGTGCCAGCACGGGGATGGGTGCCTACAATGAGCAGTTCTTC
CDR3 protein: CASTGMGAYNEQFF
D gene: NA
clone size: NA
V gene: TRBV2
J gene: TRBJ2-1

CDR3 DNA: TGTGCCAGCAGACAGGGGCATGAGCAGTTCTTC
CDR3 protein: CASRQGHEQFF
D gene: TRBD1
clone size: NA
V gene: TRBV2
J gene: TRBJ2-1

CDR3 DNA: TGTGCCAGCAGTTACTTGCGGAACACTGAAGCTTTCTTT
CDR3 protein: CASSYLRNTEAFF
D gene: NA
clone size: NA
V gene: TRBV6-5
J gene: TRBJ1-1

CDR3 DNA: TGCGCCAGCAGCACGGACGGGACTAGCGGTCTCAATGAGCAGTTCTTC
CDR3 protein: CASSTDGTSGLNEQFF
D gene: TRBD2
clone size: NA
V gene: TRBV5-1
J gene: TRBJ2-1

CDR3 DNA: TGTGCCAGCAGCGGCTCCGGGACTAGAACCCTCGAGCAGTACTTC
CDR3 protein: CASSGSGTRTLEQYF
D gene: TRBD2
clone size: NA
V gene: TRBV11-2
J gene: TRBJ2-7

CDR3 DNA: TGTGCCAGCAGTGAAATACGGGTCGGCCAGGGGTATGGCTACACCTTC
CDR3 protein: CASSEIRVGQGYGYTF
D gene: NA
clone size: NA
V gene: TRBV6-1
J gene: TRBJ1-2

CDR3 DNA: TGTGCCACTAATCGACCAGGGGAAGAGACCCAGTACTTC
CDR3 protein: CATNRPGEETQYF
D gene: NA
clone size: NA
V gene: TRBV15
J gene: TRBJ2-5

CDR3 DNA: TGTGCCAGCAGTTTAGGGCTTGCAGGGGGTACAGCTTTCTTT
CDR3 protein: CASSLGLAGGTAFF
D gene: TRBD1
clone size: NA
V gene: TRBV28
J gene: TRBJ1-1

CDR3 DNA: TGTGCCAGCGGTTGGCAGGGAAACACCATATATTTT
CDR3 protein: CASGWQGNTIYF
D gene: NA
clone size: once
V gene: TRBV25-1
J gene: TRBJ1-3

CDR3 DNA: TGTGCCAGCAGCGTAGGACAGTCGAACACTGAAGCTTTCTTT
CDR3 protein: CASSVGQSNTEAFF
D gene: NA
clone size: NA
V gene: TRBV9
J gene: TRBJ1-1

CDR3 DNA: TGTGCCAGCAGTTTAGCGGCTAGCGGGAGCCGATTCGAGCAGTACTTC
CDR3 protein: CASSLAASGSRFEQYF
D gene: TRBD2
clone size: NA
V gene: TRBV27
J gene: TRBJ2-7

CDR3 DNA: TGTGCCAGCAGTGGAACGGGACTTCTCCTTAACTACGAGCAGTACTTC
CDR3 protein: CASSGTGLLLNYEQYF
D gene: NA
clone size: NA
V gene: TRBV28
J gene: TRBJ2-7

CDR3 DNA: TGTGCCAGCAGCCAAGTGTGGACAGTCACCGGGGAGCTGTTTTTT
CDR3 protein: CASSQVWTVTGELFF
D gene: NA
clone size: NA
V gene: TRBV4-2
J gene: TRBJ2-2

CDR3 DNA: TGTGCCAGCAGCCCCTCAAATAGCGGGAGCCCATACAATGAGCAGTTCTTC
CDR3 protein: CASSPSNSGSPYNEQFF
D gene: TRBD2
clone size: once
V gene: TRBV4-2
J gene: TRBJ2-1

CDR3 DNA: TGTGCCAGTAGTAGCGCCGGGAGGGTGGGAGCGGGAGCTTTCTTT
CDR3 protein: CASSSAGRVGAGAFF
D gene: NA
clone size: NA
V gene: TRBV19
J gene: TRBJ1-1

CDR3 DNA: TGTGCCAGCAGCGTAGGGGGGGGATACAACAATCAGCCCCAGCATTTT
CDR3 protein: CASSVGGGYNNQPQHF
D gene: NA
clone size: few
V gene: TRBV9
J gene: TRBJ1-5

CDR3 DNA: TGTGCCAGCAGTTCCCTAGTCGGCAATGAGCAGTTCTTC
CDR3 protein: CASSSLVGNEQFF
D gene: NA
clone size: few
V gene: TRBV27
J gene: TRBJ2-1

CDR3 DNA: TGTGCCAGCAGCTCAACGACAGGGGGTCTCGAGCAGTACTTC
CDR3 protein: CASSSTTGGLEQYF
D gene: TRBD1
clone size: NA
V gene: TRBV7-2
J gene: TRBJ2-7

CDR3 DNA: TGCGCCAGCAGCAGCCAAGTTATCACAGATACGCAGTATTTT
CDR3 protein: CASSSQVITDTQYF
D gene: NA
clone size: NA
V gene: TRBV4-1
J gene: TRBJ2-3

CDR3 DNA: TGTGCCATCAGTGACCCCGGGACTAGCTACTACTACGAGCAGTACTTC
CDR3 protein: CAISDPGTSYYYEQYF
D gene: TRBD2
clone size: NA
V gene: TRBV10-3
J gene: TRBJ2-7